The count of the clone carrying this T cell receptor (beta chain) is one. Its antigen is not identified. TCRdb's copy holds only in-frame clones and misses some; the assay was immunoSEQ multiplex PCR. The sample shows 65,000 to 85,000 clones, around 80% of them seen only once. CDR1 LGHNA and CDR2 YSLEER come from the germline V gene. This CDR3 is built from 14 residues. The V and J ends lost 1 base and 4 bases respectively, with 10 bases between them. Sequencing was preceded by expansion of antigen-specific CD4+ T cells with viral peptide pools in the ViraFEST assay. Upon completion of more than eight days in culture, CD4+ T cells were isolated. Neither prior SARS-CoV-2 infection nor positive nucleocapsid antibodies were present in the vaccine recipients. The data were obtained in a study of vaccination effects on CD4 cells after COVID-19.

The specimen was CD4+ T cells from PBMCs cultured with SARS-CoV-2 spike peptides, collected before COVID-19 vaccination. The chain employs TRBV4-3 and TRBJ1-2; D is possibly TRBD1 (5 bases). The TCR was taken from a human donor who received a COVID-19 vaccine. CDR3 sequence (DNA): TGCGCCAGCAGCCAAGGACAGTGGATCTATGGCTACACCTTC. This translates into CASSQGQWIYGYTF.